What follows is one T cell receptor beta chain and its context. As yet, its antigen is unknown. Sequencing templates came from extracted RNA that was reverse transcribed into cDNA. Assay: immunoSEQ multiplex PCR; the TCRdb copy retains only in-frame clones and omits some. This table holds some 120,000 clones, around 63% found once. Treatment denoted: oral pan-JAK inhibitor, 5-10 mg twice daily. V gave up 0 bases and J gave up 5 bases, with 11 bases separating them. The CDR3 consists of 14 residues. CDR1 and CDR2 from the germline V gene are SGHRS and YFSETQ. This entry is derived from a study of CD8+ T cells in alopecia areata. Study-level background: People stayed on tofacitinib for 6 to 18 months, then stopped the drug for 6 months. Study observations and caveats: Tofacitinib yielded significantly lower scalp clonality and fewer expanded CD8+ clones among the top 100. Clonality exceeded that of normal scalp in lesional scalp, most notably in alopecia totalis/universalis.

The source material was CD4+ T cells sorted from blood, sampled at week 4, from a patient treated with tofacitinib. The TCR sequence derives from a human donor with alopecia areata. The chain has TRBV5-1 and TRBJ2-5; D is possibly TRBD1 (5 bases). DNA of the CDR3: TGCGCCAGCAGCTTGGCGGCAGGGAAGGAGACCCAGTACTTC. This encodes CASSLAAGKETQYF.